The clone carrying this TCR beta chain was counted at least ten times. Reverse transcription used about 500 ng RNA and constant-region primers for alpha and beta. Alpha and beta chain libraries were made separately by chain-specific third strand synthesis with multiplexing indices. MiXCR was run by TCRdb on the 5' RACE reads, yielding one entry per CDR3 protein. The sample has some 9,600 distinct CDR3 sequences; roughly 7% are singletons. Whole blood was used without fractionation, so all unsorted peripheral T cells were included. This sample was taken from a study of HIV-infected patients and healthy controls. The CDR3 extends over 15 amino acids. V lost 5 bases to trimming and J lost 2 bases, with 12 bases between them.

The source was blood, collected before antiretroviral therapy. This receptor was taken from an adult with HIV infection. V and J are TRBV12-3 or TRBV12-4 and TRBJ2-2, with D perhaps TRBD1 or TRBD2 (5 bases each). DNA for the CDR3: TGTGCCAGCAGTCCCCGGGACGGTAACACCGGGGAGCTGTTTTTT. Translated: CASSPRDGNTGELFF.